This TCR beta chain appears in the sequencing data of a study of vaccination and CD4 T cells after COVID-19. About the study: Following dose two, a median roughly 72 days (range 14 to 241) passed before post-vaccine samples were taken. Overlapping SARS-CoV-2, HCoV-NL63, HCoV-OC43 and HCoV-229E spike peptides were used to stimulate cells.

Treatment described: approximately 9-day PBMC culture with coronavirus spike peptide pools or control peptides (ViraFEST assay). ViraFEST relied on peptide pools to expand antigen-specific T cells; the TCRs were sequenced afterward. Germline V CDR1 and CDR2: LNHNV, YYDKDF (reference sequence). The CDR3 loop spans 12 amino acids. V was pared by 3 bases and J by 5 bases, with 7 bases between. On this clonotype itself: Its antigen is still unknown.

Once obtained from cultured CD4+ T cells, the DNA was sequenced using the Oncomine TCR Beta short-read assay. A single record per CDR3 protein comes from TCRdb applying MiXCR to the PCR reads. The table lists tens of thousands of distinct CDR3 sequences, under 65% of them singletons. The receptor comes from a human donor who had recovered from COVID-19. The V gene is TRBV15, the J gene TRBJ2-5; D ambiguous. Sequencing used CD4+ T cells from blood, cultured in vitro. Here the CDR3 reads CATSRSGETQYF. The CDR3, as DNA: TGTGCCACCAGCAGGAGTGGCGAGACCCAGTACTTC.